This T cell receptor beta chain derives from a study of regulatory T cells in long-lasting Graves disease. With respect to this clonotype: Its antigen remains unidentified.

Time point in this sample: newly diagnosed GD, antithyroid drugs for less than 3 months. There was RNA extracted from PBMCs, and the TCR library was made from it. For TCR beta, libraries came from iRepertoire HTBI primers and Arm-PCR of CDR3 regions. A single record per CDR3 protein comes from TCRdb applying MiXCR to the multiplex PCR reads. The sample records roughly 420,000 distinct CDR3 sequences, around 15% being singletons. Study-wide findings and caveats: Compared with new cases, persistent Graves' patients showed reduced TCR diversity.

CDR3 length: 17 amino acids. The V gene end was trimmed by 0 bases and the J gene end by 6 bases; junction bases not matched to a gene: 11. Germline V gene sequence: CDR1 SGDLS, CDR2 YYNGEE. The rearrangement joins TRBV9 to TRBJ2-2, with 7 bases that match TRBD2. Sequenced material: peripheral blood mononuclear cells (PBMCs), taken at new diagnosis, from a patient treated with antithyroid drugs. This TCR came from a female donor with Graves disease. In nucleotides, the CDR3 is TGTGCCAGCAGCGTAGCCCCCCTAGTTGGGGGGGCCGGGGAGCTGTTTTTT. This encodes CASSVAPLVGGAGELFF.